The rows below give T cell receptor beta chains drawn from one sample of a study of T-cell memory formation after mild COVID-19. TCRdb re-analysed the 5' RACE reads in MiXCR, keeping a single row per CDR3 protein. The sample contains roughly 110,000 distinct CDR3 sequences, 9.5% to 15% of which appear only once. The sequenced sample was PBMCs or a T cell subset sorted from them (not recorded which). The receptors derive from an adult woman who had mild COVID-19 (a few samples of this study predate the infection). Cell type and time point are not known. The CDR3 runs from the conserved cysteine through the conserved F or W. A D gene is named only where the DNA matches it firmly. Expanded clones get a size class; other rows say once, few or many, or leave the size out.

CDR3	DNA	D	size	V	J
CASSLGSKNIQYF	TGTGCCAGCAGTTTAGGGTCCAAAAACATTCAGTACTTC	NA	NA	TRBV12-3/TRBV12-4	TRBJ2-4
CASETGTSRDEQYF	TGTGCCAGCGAAACCGGGACTAGCAGGGACGAGCAGTACTTC	TRBD2	NA	TRBV6-5	TRBJ2-7
CSVVGEGPTEAFF	TGCAGCGTTGTGGGAGAGGGGCCCACTGAAGCTTTCTTT	NA	few	TRBV29-1	TRBJ1-1
CASSTGTSGATRGETQYF	TGTGCCAGCAGCACCGGGACTAGCGGGGCAACAAGGGGGGAGACCCAGTACTTC	TRBD2	NA	TRBV13	TRBJ2-5
CASSSTSGGTQETQYF	TGTGCCAGCAGCTCTACTAGCGGGGGTACTCAAGAGACCCAGTACTTC	TRBD2	many	TRBV13	TRBJ2-5
CASSLGAGGADTQYF	TGCGCCAGCAGCTTGGGAGCGGGGGGCGCAGATACGCAGTATTTT	TRBD2	few	TRBV5-1	TRBJ2-3
CSATLGVAGYNEQFF	TGCAGTGCGACCCTTGGGGTAGCGGGCTACAATGAGCAGTTCTTC	TRBD2	few	TRBV20-1	TRBJ2-1
CASSYPGLHEQFF	TGTGCCAGCAGTTACCCAGGGCTTCATGAGCAGTTCTTC	NA	many	TRBV6-5	TRBJ2-1
CASSLRSWSTGELFF	TGTGCCAGCAGCTTAAGGTCCTGGTCGACCGGGGAGCTGTTTTTT	NA	NA	TRBV13	TRBJ2-2
CASSPLAGYTDTQYF	TGTGCCAGCAGTCCCCTAGCGGGATACACAGATACGCAGTATTTT	TRBD2	NA	TRBV12-3/TRBV12-4	TRBJ2-3
CASSSGLAGGEQYF	TGTGCCAGCAGCTCGGGACTAGCGGGAGGGGAGCAGTACTTC	TRBD2	many	TRBV5-4	TRBJ2-7
CASSLGSEAYNEQFF	TGTGCCAGCAGCTTAGGGTCCGAGGCGTACAATGAGCAGTTCTTC	NA	few	TRBV7-9	TRBJ2-1
CASSRNTGQGAHTQYF	TGTGCCAGCAGCCGGAACACGGGACAGGGGGCACATACGCAGTATTTT	TRBD1	few	TRBV5-5	TRBJ2-3
CASSQDLPMDRAYNEQFF	TGCGCCAGCAGCCAAGATCTTCCTATGGACAGAGCCTACAATGAGCAGTTCTTC	NA	many	TRBV4-1	TRBJ2-1
CASSLMGGGTRNEQFF	TGTGCCAGCAGCTTAATGGGCGGGGGGACGCGGAATGAGCAGTTCTTC	TRBD2	NA	TRBV7-9	TRBJ2-1
CASSLLGGADTQYF	TGTGCCAGCAGCTTATTGGGGGGCGCAGATACGCAGTATTTT	NA	many	TRBV7-2	TRBJ2-3
CASSPGYGYGYTF	TGTGCCAGCAGCCCAGGGTACGGCTATGGCTACACCTTC	NA	NA	TRBV7-6	TRBJ1-2
CASALSSSYEQYF	TGCGCCAGCGCTCTCAGCAGCTCCTACGAGCAGTACTTC	NA	NA	TRBV5-1	TRBJ2-7
CASSFRDGGETQYF	TGTGCCAGCAGTTTCCGGGACGGGGGGGAGACCCAGTACTTC	TRBD2	NA	TRBV6-6	TRBJ2-5
CASSQGSSGRDEQFF	TGTGCCAGCAGCCAAGGTAGTAGCGGGAGAGATGAGCAGTTCTTC	TRBD2	NA	TRBV3-1	TRBJ2-1
CASSYTPVLAGAAGTGELFF	TGTGCCAGCAGTTACACTCCGGTTCTAGCGGGAGCTGCGGGCACCGGGGAGCTGTTTTTT	TRBD2	NA	TRBV6-2/TRBV6-3	TRBJ2-2
CASSEQRGGPYEQYF	TGTGCCAGCAGTGAACAGCGGGGGGGCCCCTACGAGCAGTACTTC	TRBD2	NA	TRBV6-1	TRBJ2-7
CASSQRDDYEQYF	TGTGCCAGCAGCCAAAGGGATGACTACGAGCAGTACTTC	NA	NA	TRBV3-1	TRBJ2-7